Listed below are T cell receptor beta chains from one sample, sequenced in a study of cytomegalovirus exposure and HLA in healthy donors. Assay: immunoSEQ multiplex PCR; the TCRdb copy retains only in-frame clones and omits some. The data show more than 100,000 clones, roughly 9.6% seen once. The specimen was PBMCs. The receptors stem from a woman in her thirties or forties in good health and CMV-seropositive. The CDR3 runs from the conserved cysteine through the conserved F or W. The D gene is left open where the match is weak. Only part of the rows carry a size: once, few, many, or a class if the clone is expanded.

TGTGCCAGCAGTGCCCGGGGACAGCAAAATAATTCACCCCTCCACTTT,CASSARGQQNNSPLHF,TRBV2,NA,TRBD1,TRBJ1-6
TGTGCCAGCAGCTTGGACAGGGATCACGAGCAGTACTTC,CASSLDRDHEQYF,TRBV5-4,NA,NA,TRBJ2-7
TGTGCCAGCAGCCAAGACAGGCCCAGGTACAATCAGCCCCAGCATTTT,CASSQDRPRYNQPQHF,TRBV4-2,NA,NA,TRBJ1-5
TGTGCCAGCAGCGTAGAGGGACAGGGTACTTCACCCCTCCACTTT,CASSVEGQGTSPLHF,TRBV9,few,TRBD1,TRBJ1-6
TGTGCCAGCTCTGCTGACAGGGATCTCAATCAGCCCCAGCATTTT,CASSADRDLNQPQHF,TRBV18,NA,TRBD1,TRBJ1-5
TGTGCCAGCAGCCCCGGAAGACTACAAGAGACCCAGTACTTC,CASSPGRLQETQYF,TRBV6-5,NA,NA,TRBJ2-5
TGCGCCAGCAGGACCGGGACAGCCCTCTCCTACGAGCAGTACTTC,CASRTGTALSYEQYF,TRBV10-2,few,TRBD1,TRBJ2-7
TGTGCCAGCAGCGCAGGACAGGGGAGAAGCTATGGCTACACCTTC,CASSAGQGRSYGYTF,TRBV9,NA,TRBD1,TRBJ1-2
TGTGCCAGCAGCTTGGGACAGGGGGCTTACGAGCAGTACTTC,CASSLGQGAYEQYF,TRBV7-8,NA,TRBD1,TRBJ2-7
TGTGCCAGCAGTTTAAGTCAGGGATGGTATGATGAGCAGTTCTTC,CASSLSQGWYDEQFF,TRBV27,NA,NA,TRBJ2-1
TGTGCCAGTAACCAGTTAGCAAACACCGGGGAGCTGTTTTTT,CASNQLANTGELFF,TRBV19,few,NA,TRBJ2-2
TGCGCCAGCAGTGAGTCGAAAGGGACTAGCGGGGGGGCCAGTCCAGAGACCCAGTACTTC,CASSESKGTSGGASPETQYF,TRBV10-2,few,TRBD2,TRBJ2-5
TGTGCCAGCAGCTCTAGTGGGACAGGGGGCGCGGGGTGGACAGATACGCAGTATTTT,CASSSSGTGGAGWTDTQYF,TRBV7-6,NA,TRBD1,TRBJ2-3
TGTGCCAGCAGCGTAGCCCCCCGGGACAGAAAACCTGCCAGCAATCAGCCCCAGCATTTT,CASSVAPRDRKPASNQPQHF,TRBV9,few,TRBD1,TRBJ1-5
TGCGCCAGCAGCTCGGACAGGAAGGGCGGCTACACCTTC,CASSSDRKGGYTF,TRBV5-1,NA,TRBD1,TRBJ1-2
TGTGCCACCAGCAGACACCAGGGGGCTGGGGCAACTGAAGCTTTCTTT,CATSRHQGAGATEAFF,TRBV15,NA,TRBD1,TRBJ1-1
TGTGCCAGCAGCGTAGATGTAGCCAGGGGTGTTTTAGATACGCAGTATTTT,CASSVDVARGVLDTQYF,TRBV9,few,NA,TRBJ2-3
TGTGCCAGCAGTTCCCCGGCGGACAGCTACGAGCAGTACTTC,CASSSPADSYEQYF,TRBV6-6,few,NA,TRBJ2-7
TGTGCCAGTAGTCTCCTCACAGGGGGCGAGGGGACTGAAGCTTTCTTT,CASSLLTGGEGTEAFF,TRBV19,NA,TRBD1,TRBJ1-1
TGTGCCATCAATACTATGGGGACTAGCGGCCGGGAGCAGTTCTTC,CAINTMGTSGREQFF,TRBV10-3,NA,TRBD2,TRBJ2-1
TGCGCCAGCAGCCGACAGACTAATTCACCCCTCCACTTT,CASSRQTNSPLHF,TRBV5-1,few,NA,TRBJ1-6
TGTGCCAGCAGTTACGAGACAGGGTCCAATTCACCCCTCCACTTT,CASSYETGSNSPLHF,TRBV6-5,NA,TRBD1,TRBJ1-6
TGTGCCAGCAGCTTTACAGGGGGGAGGGTCACTGAAGCTTTCTTT,CASSFTGGRVTEAFF,TRBV6-6,NA,TRBD1,TRBJ1-1